This entry is about one TCR beta chain. Its cognate antigen has yet to be identified. Nothing much larger sits one base from this clone, and base qualities are not available. The data stem from a study of blood T cell repertoires in COVID-19 (TCRdb year 2020). With regard to the full study: Collaborator samples came from the United States, Italy and Spain and covered acute and convalescent phases of COVID-19. Where available, HLA class I and class II types were taken from metadata supplied by the sample provider and were not determined by assay-based typing. The repertoires were made available in a free public database intended to serve as a resource for research on the immune response to SARS-CoV-2. The samples were drawn from two sources: the first 160 participants of the ongoing ImmuneRACE study, and 1,200 or so subjects contributed by 6 global collaborators. The dataset comprised deeply sampled blood TCRbeta repertoires from subjects exposed to, actively infected with, or recovered from COVID-19. The material from the prospective study consisted of cDNA or gDNA derived from T cells, B-cell-depleted T cells, or PBMCs. Sample metadata almost always included a de-identified subject ID, COVID-19 status, age in years and sex. Points the paper makes about the study in general: Clinical and demographic metadata were provided uncurated, with the amount varying by source and participant.

Measured from the cysteine to the phenylalanine, the CDR3 is 14 residues long. The read is trimmed to its CDR3 DNA, 42 bases read in frame from base 1. The germline V gene gives CDR1 as SGHTA and CDR2 as FQGNSA. V is reduced by 3 bases and J by 1 base, leaving a spacing of 9 bases between them. TCRbeta CDR3 regions were amplified from genomic DNA using the immunoSEQ Assay, a bias-controlled multiplex PCR. Per the source publication's procedure: Within the assay, amplification of reference gene primers was used to estimate how many nucleated cells each sample contained. Sequence reads were collapsed and filtered to measure the absolute abundance of every unique TCRbeta CDR3 rearrangement. For each sample, productive Simpson clonality was calculated as the square root of Simpson's diversity index across productive rearrangements. TCRdb holds this immuneACCESS table with in-frame rearrangements only. Some clones are missing; in checked studies, unresolved V genes explain under half, and the rest has no known cause. The DNA was the basis for D and trimming; V, J and clone size are from that table. This sample is represented by around 97,000 clones; approximately 89% of them were singletons. The ten largest account for 17% of the sample.

Whole blood was collected in K2EDTA tubes by collaborating institutions according to the institutions' own protocols. Collaborator samples were shipped for TCRbeta analysis as frozen whole blood, isolated PBMCs, or DNA extracted from either sample type. The sample was peripheral blood. The origin of this receptor is a woman older than 75 in a cohort sampled during active COVID-19. The rearranged segments are TRBV7-2 and TRBJ1-2; the D gene is perhaps TRBD1, on 5 matching bases. Here is the DNA: TGTGCCAGCAGCTTGGGACTGGGTAACTATGGCTACACCTTC. This is translated as CASSLGLGNYGYTF.